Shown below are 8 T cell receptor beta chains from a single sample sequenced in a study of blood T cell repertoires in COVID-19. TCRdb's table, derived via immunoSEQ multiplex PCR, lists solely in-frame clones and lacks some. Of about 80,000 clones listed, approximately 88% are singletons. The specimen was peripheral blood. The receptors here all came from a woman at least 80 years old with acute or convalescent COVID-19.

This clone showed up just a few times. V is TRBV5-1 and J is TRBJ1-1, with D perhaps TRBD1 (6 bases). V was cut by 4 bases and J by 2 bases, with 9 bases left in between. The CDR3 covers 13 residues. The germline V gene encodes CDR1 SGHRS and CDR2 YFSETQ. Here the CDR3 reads CASSIQGNTEAFF. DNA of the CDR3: TGCGCCAGCAGCATACAGGGAAACACTGAAGCTTTCTTT.

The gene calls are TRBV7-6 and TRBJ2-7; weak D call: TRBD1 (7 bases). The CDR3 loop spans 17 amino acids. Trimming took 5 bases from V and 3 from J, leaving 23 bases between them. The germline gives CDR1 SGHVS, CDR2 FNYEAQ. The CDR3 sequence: CASSITSVGGQIYEQYF. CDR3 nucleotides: TGTGCCAGCAGCATAACAAGTGTGGGGGGACAGATCTACGAGCAGTACTTC. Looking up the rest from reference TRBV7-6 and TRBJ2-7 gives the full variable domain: GAGVSQSPRYKVTKRGQDVALRCDPISGHVSLYWYRQALGQGPEFLTYFNYEAQQDKSGLPNDRFSAERPEGSISTLTIQRTEQRDSAMYRCASSITSVGGQIYEQYFGPGTRLTVT.

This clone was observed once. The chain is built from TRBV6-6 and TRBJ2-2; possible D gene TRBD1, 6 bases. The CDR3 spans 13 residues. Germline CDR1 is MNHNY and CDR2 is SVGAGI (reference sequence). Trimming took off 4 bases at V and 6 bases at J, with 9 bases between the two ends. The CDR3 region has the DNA TGTGCCAGCAGTTCACAGGGCCCCGGGGAGCTGTTTTTT. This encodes CASSSQGPGELFF.

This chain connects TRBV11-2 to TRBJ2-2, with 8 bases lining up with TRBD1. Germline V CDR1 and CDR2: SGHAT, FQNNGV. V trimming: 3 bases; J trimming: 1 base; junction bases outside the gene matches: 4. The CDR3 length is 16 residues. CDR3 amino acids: CASSFRTGGNTGELFF. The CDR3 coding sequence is TGTGCCAGCAGCTTTCGTACAGGGGGGAACACCGGGGAGCTGTTTTTT.

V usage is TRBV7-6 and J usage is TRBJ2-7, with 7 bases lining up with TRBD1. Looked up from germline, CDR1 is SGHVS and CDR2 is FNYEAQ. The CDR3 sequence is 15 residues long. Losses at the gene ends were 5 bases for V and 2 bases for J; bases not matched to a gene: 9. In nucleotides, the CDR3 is TGTGCCAGCAGCATCCGGGACAGTCCAACCTACGAGCAGTACTTC. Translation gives CASSIRDSPTYEQYF. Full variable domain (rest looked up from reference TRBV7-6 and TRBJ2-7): GAGVSQSPRYKVTKRGQDVALRCDPISGHVSLYWYRQALGQGPEFLTYFNYEAQQDKSGLPNDRFSAERPEGSISTLTIQRTEQRDSAMYRCASSIRDSPTYEQYFGPGTRLTVT.

The CDR3 sequence: CAISARGPTEAFF. Here the CDR3 DNA reads TGTGCCATCAGTGCGAGGGGGCCCACTGAAGCTTTCTTT. The chain links TRBV10-3 to TRBJ1-1, with 7 bases that match TRBD1. J lost 4 bases, V lost 4 bases, and 3 bases had no gene match. This CDR3 has 13 residues. Germline lookup yields CDR1 ENHRY and CDR2 SYGVKD.

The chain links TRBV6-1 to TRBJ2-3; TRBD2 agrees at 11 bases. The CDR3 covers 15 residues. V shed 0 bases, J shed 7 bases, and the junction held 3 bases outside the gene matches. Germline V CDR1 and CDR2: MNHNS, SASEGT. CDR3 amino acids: CASSEAASGGYTQYF. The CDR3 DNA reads TGTGCCAGCAGTGAAGCGGCTAGCGGGGGGTATACGCAGTATTTT.

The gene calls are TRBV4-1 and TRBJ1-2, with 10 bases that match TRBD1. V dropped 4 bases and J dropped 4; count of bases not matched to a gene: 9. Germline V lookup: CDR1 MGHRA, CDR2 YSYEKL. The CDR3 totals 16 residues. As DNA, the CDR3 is TGCGCCAGCAGCCTCCAGGGACAGGGGAAAAGCTATGGCTACACCTTC. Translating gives CASSLQGQGKSYGYTF.